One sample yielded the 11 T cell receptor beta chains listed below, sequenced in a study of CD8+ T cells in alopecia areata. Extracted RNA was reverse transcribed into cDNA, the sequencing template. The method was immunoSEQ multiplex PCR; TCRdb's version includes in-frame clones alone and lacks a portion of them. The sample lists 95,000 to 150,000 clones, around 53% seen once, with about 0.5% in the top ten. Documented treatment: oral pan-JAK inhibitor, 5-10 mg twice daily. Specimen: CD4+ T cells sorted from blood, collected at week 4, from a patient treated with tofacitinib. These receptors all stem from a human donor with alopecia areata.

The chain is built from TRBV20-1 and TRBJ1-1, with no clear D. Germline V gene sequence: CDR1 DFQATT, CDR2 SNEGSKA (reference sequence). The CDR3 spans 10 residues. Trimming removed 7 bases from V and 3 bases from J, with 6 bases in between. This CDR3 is CSVLHTEAFF. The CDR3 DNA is TGCAGTGTATTACACACTGAAGCTTTCTTT.

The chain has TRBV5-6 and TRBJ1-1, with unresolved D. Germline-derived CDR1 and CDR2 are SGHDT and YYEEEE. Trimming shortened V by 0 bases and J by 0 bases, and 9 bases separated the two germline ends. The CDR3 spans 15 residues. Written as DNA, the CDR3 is TGTGCCAGCAGCTTGGGTGGAACTTTGAACACTGAAGCTTTCTTT. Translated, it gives CASSLGGTLNTEAFF.

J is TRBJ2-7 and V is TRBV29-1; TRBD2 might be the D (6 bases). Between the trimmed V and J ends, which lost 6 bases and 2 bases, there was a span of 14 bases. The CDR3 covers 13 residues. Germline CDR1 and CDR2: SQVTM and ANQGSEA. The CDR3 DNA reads TGCAGCGTCGGGGGTCATGGCCCCTACGAGCAGTACTTC. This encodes CSVGGHGPYEQYF.

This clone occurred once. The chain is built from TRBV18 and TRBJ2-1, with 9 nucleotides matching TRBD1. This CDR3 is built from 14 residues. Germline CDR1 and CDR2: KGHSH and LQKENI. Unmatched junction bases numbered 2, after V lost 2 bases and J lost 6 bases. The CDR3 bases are TGTGCCAGCTCACCAGGGACAGGGAGCAATGAGCAGTTCTTC. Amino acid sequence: CASSPGTGSNEQFF.

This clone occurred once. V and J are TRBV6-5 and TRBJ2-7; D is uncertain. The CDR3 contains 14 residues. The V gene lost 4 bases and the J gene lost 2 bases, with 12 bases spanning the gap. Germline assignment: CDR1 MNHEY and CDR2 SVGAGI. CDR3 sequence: CASSFGIVTYEQYF. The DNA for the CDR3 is TGTGCCAGCAGTTTTGGGATAGTTACCTACGAGCAGTACTTC.

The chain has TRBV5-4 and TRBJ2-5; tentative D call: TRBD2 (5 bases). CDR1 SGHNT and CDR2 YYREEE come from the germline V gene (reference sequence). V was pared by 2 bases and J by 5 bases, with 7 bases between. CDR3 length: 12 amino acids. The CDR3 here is CASSFPGETQYF. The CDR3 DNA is TGTGCCAGCAGCTTCCCGGGGGAGACCCAGTACTTC. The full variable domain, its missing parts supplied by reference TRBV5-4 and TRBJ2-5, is ETGVTQSPTHLIKTRGQQVTLRCSSQSGHNTVSWYQQALGQGPQFIFQYYREEENGRGNFPPRFSGLQFPNYSSELNVNALELDDSALYLCASSFPGETQYFGPGTRLLVL.

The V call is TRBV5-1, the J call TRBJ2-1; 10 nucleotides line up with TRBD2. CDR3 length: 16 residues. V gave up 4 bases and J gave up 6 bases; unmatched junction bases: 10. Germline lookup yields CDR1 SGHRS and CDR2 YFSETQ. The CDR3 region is CASSTQPGLASNEQFF. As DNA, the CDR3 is TGCGCCAGCAGCACGCAGCCGGGACTAGCGAGCAATGAGCAGTTCTTC.

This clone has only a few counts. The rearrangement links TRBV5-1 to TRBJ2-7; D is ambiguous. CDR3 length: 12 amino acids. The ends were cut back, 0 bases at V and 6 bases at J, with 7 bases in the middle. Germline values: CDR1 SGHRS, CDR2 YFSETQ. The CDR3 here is CASSLEAVEQYF. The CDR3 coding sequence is TGCGCCAGCAGCTTGGAAGCTGTCGAGCAGTACTTC.

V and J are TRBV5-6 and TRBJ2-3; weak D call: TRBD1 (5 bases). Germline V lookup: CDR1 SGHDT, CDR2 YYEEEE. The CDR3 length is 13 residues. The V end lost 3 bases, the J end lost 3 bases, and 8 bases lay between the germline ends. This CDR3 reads CASSSTATDTQYF. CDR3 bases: TGTGCCAGCAGCTCGACAGCTACAGATACGCAGTATTTT.

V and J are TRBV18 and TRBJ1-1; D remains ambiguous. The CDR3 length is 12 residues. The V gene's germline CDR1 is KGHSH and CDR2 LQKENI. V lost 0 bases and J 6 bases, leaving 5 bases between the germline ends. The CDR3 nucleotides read TGTGCCAGCTCACCACCTGGGCCTGAAGCTTTCTTT. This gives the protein CASSPPGPEAFF.

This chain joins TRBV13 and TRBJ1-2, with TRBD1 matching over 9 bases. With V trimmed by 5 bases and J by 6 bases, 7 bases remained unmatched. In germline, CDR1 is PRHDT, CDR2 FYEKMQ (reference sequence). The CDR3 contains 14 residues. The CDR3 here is CASSTRTGADGYTF. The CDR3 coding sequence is TGTGCCAGCAGCACCCGGACAGGGGCGGATGGCTACACCTTC. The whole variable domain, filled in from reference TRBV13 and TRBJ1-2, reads AAGVIQSPRHLIKEKRETATLKCYPIPRHDTVYWYQQGPGQDPQFLISFYEKMQSDKGSIPDRFSAQQFSDYHSELNMSSLELGDSALYFCASSTRTGADGYTFGSGTRLTVV.